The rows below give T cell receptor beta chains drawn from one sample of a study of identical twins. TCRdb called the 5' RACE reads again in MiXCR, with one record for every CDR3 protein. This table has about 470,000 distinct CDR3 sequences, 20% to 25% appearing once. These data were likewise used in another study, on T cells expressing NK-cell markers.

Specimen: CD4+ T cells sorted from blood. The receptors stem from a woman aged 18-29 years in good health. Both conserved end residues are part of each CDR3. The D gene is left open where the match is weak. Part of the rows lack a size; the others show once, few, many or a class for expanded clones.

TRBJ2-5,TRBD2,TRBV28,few,TGTGCCAGCAGTTGGGGAGGGAAGGAGACCCAGTACTTC,CASSWGGKETQYF
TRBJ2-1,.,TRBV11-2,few,TGTGCCAGCAGCTTAGACTCAAGATACGACAATGAGCAGTTCTTC,CASSLDSRYDNEQFF
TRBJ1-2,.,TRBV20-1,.,TGCAGTGCTGCCGTCCAGGGAAACTATGGCTACACCTTC,CSAAVQGNYGYTF
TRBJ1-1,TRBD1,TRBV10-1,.,TGCGCCATCTCCGGGACAGGGGGAGCTGAAGCTTTCTTT,CAISGTGGAEAFF
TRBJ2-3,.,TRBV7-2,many,TGTGCCAGCACCCAAGATGGCAGCACGCAGTATTTT,CASTQDGSTQYF
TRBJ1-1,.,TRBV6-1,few,TGTGCCAGCACTCCCGGGGGGTACGGGAACACTGAAGCTTTCTTT,CASTPGGYGNTEAFF
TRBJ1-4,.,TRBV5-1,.,TGCGCCAGCAGCCCATCCGGGGCAGGGCGTGAAAAACTGTTTTTT,CASSPSGAGREKLFF
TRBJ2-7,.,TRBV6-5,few,TGTGCCAGCAGTTCCGGGGCAGGGGAAGGGGCCTACGAGCAGTACTTC,CASSSGAGEGAYEQYF
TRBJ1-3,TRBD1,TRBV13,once,TGTGCCAGCAGCTTAGAGCAGACAGGGGGCTCTGGAAACACCATATATTTT,CASSLEQTGGSGNTIYF
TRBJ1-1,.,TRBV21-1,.,.,CASSKVGLGTENTEAFF
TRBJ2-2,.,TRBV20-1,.,TGCAGTGCTAGAAGGGGCGGATCGAACACCGGGGAGCTGTTTTTT,CSARRGGSNTGELFF
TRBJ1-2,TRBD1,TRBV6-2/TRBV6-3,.,TGTGCCAGCAGTTACGGAGTTGGGACAGGGTCCCATGGCTACACCTTC,CASSYGVGTGSHGYTF
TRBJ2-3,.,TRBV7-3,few,TGTGCCAGCAGCTTAACACCGGACCCGCCAGATACGCAGTATTTT,CASSLTPDPPDTQYF
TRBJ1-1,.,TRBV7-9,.,TGTGCCAGCAGCTTTACGTTCTCGGGAACTGAAGCTTTCTTT,CASSFTFSGTEAFF
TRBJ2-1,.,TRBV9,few,TGTGCCAGCAGCGTCTGGATGGGCAATGAGCAGTTCTTC,CASSVWMGNEQFF
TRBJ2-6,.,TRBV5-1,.,TGCGCCAGCAGCACCGGGAACTCTGGGGCCAACGTCCTGACTTTC,CASSTGNSGANVLTF
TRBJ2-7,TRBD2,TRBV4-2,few,TGTGCCAGCAGCCAAGGAGAAGGGGACTACCCCTACGAGCAGTACTTC,CASSQGEGDYPYEQYF
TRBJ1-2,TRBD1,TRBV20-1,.,TGCAGTGCTAGAACAGGGGGCGATGGCTACACCTTC,CSARTGGDGYTF
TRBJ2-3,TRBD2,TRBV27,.,TGTGCCAGCAGACTAGCGGGGGGGACCACAGATACGCAGTATTTT,CASRLAGGTTDTQYF
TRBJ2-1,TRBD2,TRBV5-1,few,TGCGCCAGCAGCTGGACTAGCGGCATAGGGAATGAGCAGTTCTTC,CASSWTSGIGNEQFF
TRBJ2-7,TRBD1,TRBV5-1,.,TGCGCCAGAGAGAAACAGGGGGGCTACGAGCAGTACTTC,CAREKQGGYEQYF
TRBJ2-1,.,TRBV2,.,TGTGCCGGCTCGTTCATCGATTACAATGAGCAGTTCTTC,CAGSFIDYNEQFF
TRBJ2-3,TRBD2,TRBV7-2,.,TGTGCCAGCAGCTTAGATTCGGCGGGAGGGTCAGATACGCAGTATTTT,CASSLDSAGGSDTQYF
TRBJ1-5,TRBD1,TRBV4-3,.,TGCGCCAGCAGCCAAGATTGGGGACAGGGCAATCAGCCCCAGCATTTT,CASSQDWGQGNQPQHF
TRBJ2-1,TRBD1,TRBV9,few,TGTGCCAGCAGCGTAACCGGGACAGGGAGTGAGCAGTTCTTC,CASSVTGTGSEQFF
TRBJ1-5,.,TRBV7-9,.,TGTGCCAGCAGCCCCGGGGTACCTAATCAGCCCCAGCATTTT,CASSPGVPNQPQHF
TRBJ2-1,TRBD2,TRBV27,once,TGTGCCAGCAGTCCCCTAACTAGCGCACCCGGGGATGAGCAGTTCTTC,CASSPLTSAPGDEQFF
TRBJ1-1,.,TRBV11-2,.,TGTGCCAGCAGCTTTACGAACACTGAAGCTTTCTTT,CASSFTNTEAFF
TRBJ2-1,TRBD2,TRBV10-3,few,TGTGCCATCAGTGAGTCGGCGGGGGGGCATGAGCAGTTCTTC,CAISESAGGHEQFF
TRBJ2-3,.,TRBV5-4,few,TGTGCCAGCAGCCCCTCATTTGGGGATACGCAGTATTTT,CASSPSFGDTQYF
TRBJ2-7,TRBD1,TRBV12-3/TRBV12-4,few,TGTGCCAGCAGTTCCGGGACAGGGGTCTCCTACGAGCAGTACTTC,CASSSGTGVSYEQYF
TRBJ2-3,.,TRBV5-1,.,TGCGCCAGCAGGCGAGGGGAGGCTTTCACAGATACGCAGTATTTT,CASRRGEAFTDTQYF
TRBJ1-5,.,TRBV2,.,TGTGCCAGCAGTTGGACGAGAGGCAATCAGCCCCAGCATTTT,CASSWTRGNQPQHF
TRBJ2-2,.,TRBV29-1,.,TGCAGCGTCTCCAGGGGGGAGAACACCGGGGAGCTGTTTTTT,CSVSRGENTGELFF
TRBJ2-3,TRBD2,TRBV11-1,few,TGTGCCAGCAGCCTAACTACTGATCCCGGAGGGACTAGCGGGGTCACAGATACGCAGTATTTT,CASSLTTDPGGTSGVTDTQYF
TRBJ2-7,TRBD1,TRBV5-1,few,TGCGCCAGCAGCTTGGGAGGGACAGCGAGCTCCTACGAGCAGTACTTC,CASSLGGTASSYEQYF
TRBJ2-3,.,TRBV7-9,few,TGTGCCAGCAGCCTTTGGGAAACGGATACGCAGTATTTT,CASSLWETDTQYF
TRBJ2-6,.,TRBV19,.,TGTGCCAGTAGTCCGCGGACAGCTGGGGCCAACGTCCTGACTTTC,CASSPRTAGANVLTF
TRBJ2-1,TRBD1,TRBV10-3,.,TGTGCCATCAGGCCGGGACAGGGCGTGTATGAGCAGTTCTTC,CAIRPGQGVYEQFF
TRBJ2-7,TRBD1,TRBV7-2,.,TGTGCCAGCAGCCGGACAGGGGCCCCCTACGAGCAGTACTTC,CASSRTGAPYEQYF
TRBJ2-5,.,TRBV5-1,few,TGCGCCAGCAGCTTCACCCCGGGACCGACGTACCAAGAGACCCAGTACTTC,CASSFTPGPTYQETQYF
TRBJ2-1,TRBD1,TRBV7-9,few,TGTGCCAGCAGCATTCAGGGACAGGGAGGGAATGAGCAGTTCTTC,CASSIQGQGGNEQFF
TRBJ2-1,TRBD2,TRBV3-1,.,TGTGCCAGCAGCACCTTGGGGGCGGGGGGGCGGAATGAGCAGTTCTTC,CASSTLGAGGRNEQFF
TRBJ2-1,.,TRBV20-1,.,TGCAGTGCTAGATTCCAACTAGATGAGCAGTTCTTC,CSARFQLDEQFF
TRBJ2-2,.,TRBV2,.,TGTGCCAGCAGGGGGACGGCGGGCGGGGAGCTGTTTTTT,CASRGTAGGELFF
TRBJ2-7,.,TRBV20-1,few,TGCAGTGCTAGCTGGGAAACCACCTACGAGCAGTACTTC,CSASWETTYEQYF
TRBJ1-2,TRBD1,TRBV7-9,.,TGTGCCAGCAGCTGGGGACAGCCTAACTATGGCTACACCTTC,CASSWGQPNYGYTF
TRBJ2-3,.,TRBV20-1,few,TGCAGTGCCCTTGAATGGGGGGATACGCAGTATTTT,CSALEWGDTQYF
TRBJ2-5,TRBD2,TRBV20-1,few,TGCAGTGCTAGAGACAGGGAGGGGAAAGAGACCCAGTACTTC,CSARDREGKETQYF
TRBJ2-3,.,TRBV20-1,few,TGCAGTGCCACGGGCTCGACAGATACGCAGTATTTT,CSATGSTDTQYF